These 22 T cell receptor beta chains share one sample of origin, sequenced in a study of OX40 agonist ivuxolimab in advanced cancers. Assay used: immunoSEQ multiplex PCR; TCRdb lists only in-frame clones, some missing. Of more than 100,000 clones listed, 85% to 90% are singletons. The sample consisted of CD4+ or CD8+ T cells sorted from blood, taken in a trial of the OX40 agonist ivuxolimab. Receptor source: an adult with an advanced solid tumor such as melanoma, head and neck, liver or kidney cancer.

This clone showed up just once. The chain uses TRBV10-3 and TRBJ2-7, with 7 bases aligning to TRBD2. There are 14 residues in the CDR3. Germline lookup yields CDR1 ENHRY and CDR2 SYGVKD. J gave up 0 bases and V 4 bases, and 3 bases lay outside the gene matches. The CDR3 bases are TGTGCCATCAGTGTGGGCGGGAGCTCCTACGAGCAGTACTTC. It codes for CAISVGGSSYEQYF.

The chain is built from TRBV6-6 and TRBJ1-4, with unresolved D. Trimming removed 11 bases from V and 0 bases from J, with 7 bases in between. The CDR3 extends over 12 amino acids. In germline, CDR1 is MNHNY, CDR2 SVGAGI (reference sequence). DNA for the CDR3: TGTGCCTCAGGCTCAACTAATGAAAAACTGTTTTTT. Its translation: CASGSTNEKLFF.

CDR3: CAWRISPGNEQFF. CDR3 sequence (DNA): TGTGCCTGGAGGATTTCGCCGGGGAATGAGCAGTTCTTC. The rearrangement uses TRBV30 and TRBJ2-1; D may be TRBD2 (5 bases). Trimming stripped 3 bases from V and 7 bases from J, with 13 bases between. This CDR3 spans 13 amino acids. CDR1 is GTSNPN, CDR2 SVGIG, per germline (reference sequence).

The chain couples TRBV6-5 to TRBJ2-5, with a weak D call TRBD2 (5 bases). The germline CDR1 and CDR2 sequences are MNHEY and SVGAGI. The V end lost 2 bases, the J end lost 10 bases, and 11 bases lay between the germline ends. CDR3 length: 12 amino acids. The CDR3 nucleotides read TGTGCCAGCAGTTACGGCGGAGGTCACCAGTACTTC. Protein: CASSYGGGHQYF.

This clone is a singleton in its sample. The CDR3 loop is CASSSPGTGAGGPQHF. The CDR3 nucleotides read TGTGCCAGCAGCTCACCCGGGACAGGGGCCGGTGGGCCCCAGCATTTT. The rearrangement joins TRBV7-9 to TRBJ1-5, with TRBD1 matching over 10 bases. The CDR3 loop spans 16 amino acids. Per the germline V gene, CDR1 is SEHNR and CDR2 is FQNEAQ (reference sequence). V lost 4 bases, J lost 9 bases, and 12 bases stayed unmatched.

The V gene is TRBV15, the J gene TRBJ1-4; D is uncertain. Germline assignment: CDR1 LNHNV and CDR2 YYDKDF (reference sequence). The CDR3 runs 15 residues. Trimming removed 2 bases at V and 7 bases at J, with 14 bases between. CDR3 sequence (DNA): TGTGCCACCAGCAGACCACTGAGCGGTAGTGAAAAACTGTTTTTT. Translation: CATSRPLSGSEKLFF.

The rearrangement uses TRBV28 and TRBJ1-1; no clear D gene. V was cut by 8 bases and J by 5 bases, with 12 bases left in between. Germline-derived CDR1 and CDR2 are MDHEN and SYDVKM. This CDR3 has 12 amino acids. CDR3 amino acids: CASAERSTEAFF. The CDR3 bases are TGTGCCAGCGCGGAAAGGTCTACTGAAGCTTTCTTT.

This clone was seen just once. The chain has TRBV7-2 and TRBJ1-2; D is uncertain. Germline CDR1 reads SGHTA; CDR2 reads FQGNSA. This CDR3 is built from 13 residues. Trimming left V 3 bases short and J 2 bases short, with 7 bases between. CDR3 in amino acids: CASSLGRNYGYTF. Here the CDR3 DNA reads TGTGCCAGCAGCTTGGGCAGAAACTATGGCTACACCTTC. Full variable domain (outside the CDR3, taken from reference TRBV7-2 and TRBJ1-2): GAGVSQSPSNKVTEKGKDVELRCDPISGHTALYWYRQSLGQGLEFLIYFQGNSAPDKSGLPSDRFSAERTGGSVSTLTIQRTQQEDSAVYLCASSLGRNYGYTFGSGTRLTVV.

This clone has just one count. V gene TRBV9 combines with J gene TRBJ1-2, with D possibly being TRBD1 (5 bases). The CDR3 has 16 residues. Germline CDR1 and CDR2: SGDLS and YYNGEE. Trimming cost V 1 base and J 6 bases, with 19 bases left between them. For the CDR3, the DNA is TGTGCCAGCAGCGTACAGGACATATCGTTCGGGAATGGCTACACCTTC. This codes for CASSVQDISFGNGYTF.

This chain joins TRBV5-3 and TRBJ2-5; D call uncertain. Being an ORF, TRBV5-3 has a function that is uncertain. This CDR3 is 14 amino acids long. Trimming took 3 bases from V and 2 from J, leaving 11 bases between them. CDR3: CARSWGIKQETQYF. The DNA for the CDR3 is TGTGCCAGAAGCTGGGGAATCAAGCAAGAGACCCAGTACTTC.

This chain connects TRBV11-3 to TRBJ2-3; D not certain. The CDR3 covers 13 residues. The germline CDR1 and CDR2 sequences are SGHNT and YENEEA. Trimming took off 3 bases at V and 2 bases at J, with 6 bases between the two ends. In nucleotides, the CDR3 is TGTGCCAGCAGCTTGGTGACCACAGATACGCAGTATTTT. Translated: CASSLVTTDTQYF.

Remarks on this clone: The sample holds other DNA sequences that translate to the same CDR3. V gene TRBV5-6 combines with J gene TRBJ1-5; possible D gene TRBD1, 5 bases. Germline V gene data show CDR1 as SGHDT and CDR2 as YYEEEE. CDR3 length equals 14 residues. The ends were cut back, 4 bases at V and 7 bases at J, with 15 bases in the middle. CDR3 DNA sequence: TGTGCCAGCAGCCTAGGGCAGGGTAAACAGCCCCAGCATTTT. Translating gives CASSLGQGKQPQHF. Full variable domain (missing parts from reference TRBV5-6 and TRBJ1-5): DAGVTQSPTHLIKTRGQQVTLRCSPKSGHDTVSWYQQALGQGPQFIFQYYEEEERQRGNFPDRFSGHQFPNYSSELNVNALLLGDSALYLCASSLGQGKQPQHFGDGTRLSIL.

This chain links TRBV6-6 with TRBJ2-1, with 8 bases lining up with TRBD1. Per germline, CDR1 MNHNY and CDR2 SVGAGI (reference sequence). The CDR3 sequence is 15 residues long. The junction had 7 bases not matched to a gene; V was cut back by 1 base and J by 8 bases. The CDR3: CASSYYGLTGDEQFF. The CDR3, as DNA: TGTGCCAGCAGTTACTACGGACTGACAGGGGATGAGCAGTTCTTC.

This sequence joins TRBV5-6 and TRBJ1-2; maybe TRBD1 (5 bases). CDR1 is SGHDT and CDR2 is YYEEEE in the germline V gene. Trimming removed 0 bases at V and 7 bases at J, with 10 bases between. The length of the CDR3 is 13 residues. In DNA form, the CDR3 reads TGTGCCAGCAGCTTGGGAGCCGGGGGTGGCTACACCTTC. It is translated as CASSLGAGGGYTF.

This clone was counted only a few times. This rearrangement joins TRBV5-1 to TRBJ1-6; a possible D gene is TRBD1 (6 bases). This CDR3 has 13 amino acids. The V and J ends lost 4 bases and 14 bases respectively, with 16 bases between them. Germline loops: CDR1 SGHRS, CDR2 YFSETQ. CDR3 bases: TGCGCCAGCAGCCAAAATTTTAGGGGGACCCTCCACTTT. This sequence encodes CASSQNFRGTLHF.

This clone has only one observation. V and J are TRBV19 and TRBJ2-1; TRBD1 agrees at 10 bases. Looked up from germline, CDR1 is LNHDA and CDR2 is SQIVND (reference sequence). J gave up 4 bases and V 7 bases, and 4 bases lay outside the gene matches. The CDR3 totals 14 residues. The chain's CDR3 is CASTRTGGYNEQFF. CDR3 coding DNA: TGTGCCAGTACCCGGACAGGGGGGTACAATGAGCAGTTCTTC.

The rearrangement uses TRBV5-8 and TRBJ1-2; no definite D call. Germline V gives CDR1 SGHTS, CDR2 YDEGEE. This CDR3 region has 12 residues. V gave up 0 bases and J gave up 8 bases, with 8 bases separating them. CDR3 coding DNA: TGTGCCAGCAGCTTGGTGGATGGGGGCTACACCTTC. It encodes CASSLVDGGYTF.

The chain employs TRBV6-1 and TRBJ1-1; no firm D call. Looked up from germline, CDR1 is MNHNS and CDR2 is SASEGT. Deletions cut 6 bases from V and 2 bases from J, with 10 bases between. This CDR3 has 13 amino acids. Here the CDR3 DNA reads TGTGCCAGCAGCAGGTTGCTTAACACTGAAGCTTTCTTT. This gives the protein CASSRLLNTEAFF.

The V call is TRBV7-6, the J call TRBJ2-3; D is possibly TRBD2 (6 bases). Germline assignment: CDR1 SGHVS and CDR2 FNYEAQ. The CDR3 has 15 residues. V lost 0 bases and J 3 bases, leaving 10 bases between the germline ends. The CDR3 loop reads CASSLAGGRTDTQYF. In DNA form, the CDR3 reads TGTGCCAGCAGCTTAGCGGGGGGACGGACAGATACGCAGTATTTT.

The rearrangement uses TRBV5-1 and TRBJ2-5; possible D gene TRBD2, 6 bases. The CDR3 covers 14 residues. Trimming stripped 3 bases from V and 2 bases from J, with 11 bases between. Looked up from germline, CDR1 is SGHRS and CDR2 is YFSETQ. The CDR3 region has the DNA TGCGCCAGCAGCTCCGTGGGGGGACAAGAGACCCAGTACTTC. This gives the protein CASSSVGGQETQYF. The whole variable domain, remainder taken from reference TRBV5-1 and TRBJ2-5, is KAGVTQTPRYLIKTRGQQVTLSCSPISGHRSVSWYQQTPGQGLQFLFEYFSETQRNKGNFPGRFSGRQFSNSRSEMNVSTLELGDSALYLCASSSVGGQETQYFGPGTRLLVL.

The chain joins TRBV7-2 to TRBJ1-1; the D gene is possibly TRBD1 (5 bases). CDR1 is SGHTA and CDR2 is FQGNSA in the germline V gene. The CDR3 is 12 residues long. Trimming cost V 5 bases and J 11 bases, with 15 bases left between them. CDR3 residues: CASSPPAGRAFF. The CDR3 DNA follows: TGTGCCAGCAGCCCCCCGGCAGGGCGCGCTTTCTTT. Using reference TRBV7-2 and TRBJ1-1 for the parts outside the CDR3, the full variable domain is GAGVSQSPSNKVTEKGKDVELRCDPISGHTALYWYRQSLGQGLEFLIYFQGNSAPDKSGLPSDRFSAERTGGSVSTLTIQRTQQEDSAVYLCASSPPAGRAFFGQGTRLTVV.

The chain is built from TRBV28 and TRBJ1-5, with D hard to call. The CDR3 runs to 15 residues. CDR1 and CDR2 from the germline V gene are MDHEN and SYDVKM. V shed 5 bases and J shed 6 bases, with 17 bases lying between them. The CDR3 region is CASSPAGFSRQPQHF. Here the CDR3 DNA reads TGTGCCAGCAGTCCTGCGGGTTTCTCTCGTCAGCCCCAGCATTTT.